What follows describes a single T cell receptor beta chain. The sample is drawn from a study of blood T cell repertoires in COVID-19. Background on the study: Sample material is recorded as cDNA or gDNA derived from T cells, B-cell-depleted T cells, or PBMCs.

Repertoires were generated with immunoSEQ multiplex PCR, while TCRdb's copy carries only in-frame clones and drops some. The sample has some 30,000 clones, around 87% seen once; the top ten hold less than 55%. Germline lookup yields CDR1 PRHDT and CDR2 FYEKMQ (reference sequence). The V end was cut by 4 bases, the J end by 3 bases, with 18 bases between. The CDR3 contains 17 residues. This chain joins TRBV13 and TRBJ2-2, with a tentative D call TRBD2 (5 bases). The sequence derives from a human donor in a cohort sampled during active COVID-19. Material for sequencing was peripheral blood. CDR3: CASSSRSSGSDTGELFF. CDR3 sequence (DNA): TGTGCCAGCAGCTCCCGTTCGTCGGGGTCCGACACCGGGGAGCTGTTTTTT.